The entry that follows covers one T cell receptor beta chain sequence. Original handling: The assay estimated nucleated cells by amplifying reference gene primers. TCRdb keeps only in-frame clones here, not all; method: immunoSEQ multiplex PCR. The V and J calls and clone size were taken over from that table, and D and trimming were inferred from the DNA. Altogether around 150,000 clones are present, around four fifths being singletons, with the ten largest covering under 13%. This specimen belongs to a study of blood T cell repertoires in COVID-19. Study information: Sources were T cells, B-cell-depleted T cells, or PBMCs; the material itself was cDNA or gDNA.

V lost 1 base to trimming and J lost 4 bases, with 11 bases between them. Germline V gene lookup returns CDR1 SGHRS and CDR2 YFSETQ. CDR3 length equals 14 residues. This sequence was found in a human donor in a cohort sampled during active COVID-19. Material: peripheral blood. The chain links TRBV5-1 to TRBJ1-1, with a weak D call TRBD1 (5 bases). DNA of the CDR3: TGCGCCAGCAGCTTGCTTGACAGACTCACTGAAGCTTTCTTT. Protein: CASSLLDRLTEAFF.